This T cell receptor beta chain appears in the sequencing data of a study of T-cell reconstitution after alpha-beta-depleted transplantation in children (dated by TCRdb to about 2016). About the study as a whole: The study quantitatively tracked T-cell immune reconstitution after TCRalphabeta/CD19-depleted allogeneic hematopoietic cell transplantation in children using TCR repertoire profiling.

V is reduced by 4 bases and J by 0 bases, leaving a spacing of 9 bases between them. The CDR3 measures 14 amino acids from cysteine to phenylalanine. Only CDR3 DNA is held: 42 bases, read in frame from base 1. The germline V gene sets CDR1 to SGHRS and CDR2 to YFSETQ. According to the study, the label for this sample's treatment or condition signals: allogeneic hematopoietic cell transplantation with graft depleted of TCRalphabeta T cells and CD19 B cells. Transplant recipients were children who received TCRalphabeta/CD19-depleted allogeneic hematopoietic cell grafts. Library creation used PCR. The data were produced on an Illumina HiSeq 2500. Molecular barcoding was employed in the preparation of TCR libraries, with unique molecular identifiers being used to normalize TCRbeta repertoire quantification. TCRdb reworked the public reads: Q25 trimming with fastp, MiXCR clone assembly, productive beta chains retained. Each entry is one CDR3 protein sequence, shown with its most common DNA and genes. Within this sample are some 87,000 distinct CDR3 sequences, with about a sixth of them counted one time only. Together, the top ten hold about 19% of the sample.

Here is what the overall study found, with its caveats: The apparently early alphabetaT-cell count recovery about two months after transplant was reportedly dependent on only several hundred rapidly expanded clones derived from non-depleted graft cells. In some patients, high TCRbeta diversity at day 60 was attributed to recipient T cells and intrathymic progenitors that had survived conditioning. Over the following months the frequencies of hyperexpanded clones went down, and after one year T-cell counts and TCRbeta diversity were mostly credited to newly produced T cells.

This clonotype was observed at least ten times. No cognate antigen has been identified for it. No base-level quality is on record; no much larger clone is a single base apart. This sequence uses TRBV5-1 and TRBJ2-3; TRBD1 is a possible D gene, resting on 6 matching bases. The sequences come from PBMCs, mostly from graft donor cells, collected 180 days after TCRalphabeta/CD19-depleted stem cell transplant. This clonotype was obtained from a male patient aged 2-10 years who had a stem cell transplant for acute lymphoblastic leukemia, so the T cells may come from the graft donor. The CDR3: CASSGDTSTDTQYF. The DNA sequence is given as TGCGCCAGCAGCGGGGACACTAGCACAGATACGCAGTATTTT.